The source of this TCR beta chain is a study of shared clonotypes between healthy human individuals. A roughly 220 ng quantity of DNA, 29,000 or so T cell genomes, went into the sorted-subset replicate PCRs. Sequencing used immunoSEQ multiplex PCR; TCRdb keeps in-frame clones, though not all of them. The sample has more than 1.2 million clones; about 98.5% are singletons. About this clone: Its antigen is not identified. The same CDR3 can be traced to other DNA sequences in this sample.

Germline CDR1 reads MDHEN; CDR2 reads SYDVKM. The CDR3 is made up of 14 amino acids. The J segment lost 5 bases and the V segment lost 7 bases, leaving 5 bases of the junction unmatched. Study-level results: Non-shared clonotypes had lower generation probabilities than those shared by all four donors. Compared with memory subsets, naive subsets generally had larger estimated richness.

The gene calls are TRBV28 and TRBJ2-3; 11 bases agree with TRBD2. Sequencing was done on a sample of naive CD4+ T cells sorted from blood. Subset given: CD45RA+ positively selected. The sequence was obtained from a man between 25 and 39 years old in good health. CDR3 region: CASTLGLAGDTQYF. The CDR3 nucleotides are TGTGCCAGCACCTTAGGACTAGCGGGAGATACGCAGTATTTT.